This T cell receptor beta chain is from a study of siplizumab effects on memory and regulatory T cells (dated by TCRdb to between 2019 and 2020). Broadly, across the study: The effect of the anti-CD2 antibody siplizumab on alloreactive T-cell subsets was examined in allogeneic mixed lymphocyte reactions constructed from human PBMCs. Summary of the overall study and its limitations: Whether proliferating Tregs from siplizumab cultures were suppressive was not functionally confirmed. Because sequences below about 10^-5 frequency were poorly captured, only a minor fraction of alloreactive clones could be mapped to unstimulated subsets. For roughly 80-96% of proliferating CD4+ or CD8+ clones, no naive or memory phenotype could be assigned. Siplizumab significantly reduced the cumulative frequency of alloreactive sequences traceable to unstimulated CD4+ memory T cells. Unstimulated naive T cells appeared to be more diverse than memory T cells, and naive cells seemed to make a substantial contribution to the alloresponse. Of the alloreactive CD4+ clones that could be mapped, the Treg-derived share averaged approximately 67% with siplizumab compared with 25% to 30% in control reactions.

Sorted unstimulated T cells and proliferating T cells recovered from mixed lymphocyte reactions underwent TCRbeta CDR3 sequencing. Fresh whole blood from ten to eleven HLA-typed healthy donors served as the source for isolating PBMCs. Unstimulated CD4+ regulatory T cells were FACS-sorted to map the origin of alloreactive clones. For this clone: Its antigen is unknown. Base qualities were left out, and no much larger clone turns up one base away.

Libraries were prepared through the immunoSEQ multiplex PCR assay. Roughly 100,000 TCR templates per sample were assayed by the deep sequencing platform. Genomic DNA extracted from sorted T cells was used for TCRbeta CDR3 sequencing. On the authors' methods: The R programming language was used for clonal analysis of TCRbeta CDR3 data. Alloreactive CD4+ and CD8+ clones were defined by comparing unstimulated samples with post-reaction CFSE-low samples. Alloreactive CD4+ clones were assigned to regulatory or non-regulatory origin by matching sequences to sorted unstimulated Treg and non-Treg repertoires. TCRdb limited this immuneACCESS table to in-frame rearrangements with V and J called. A share of clones is missing; checked studies link under half to unresolved V genes, and the rest is unexplained. The DNA was the basis for D and trimming; V, J and clone size are from that table. Here the sample has more than 85,000 clones; about 91% occur a single time. Around 0.7% of the sample is in the top ten clones.

Including cysteine and phenylalanine, the CDR3 has 12 amino acids. Just the 36-base CDR3 DNA is kept, in frame starting at base 1. Via the germline V gene, CDR1 is SGHRS and CDR2 YFSETQ. V is shortened by 1 base, J by 7 bases, and the region joining them spans 6 bases. The sequencing sample was made of Tregs sorted from blood. This clonotype was sampled from a human donor in good health. Recombination linked TRBV5-1 to TRBJ2-1, with no confident D gene call. The DNA sequence is as follows: TGCGCCAGCAGCTTGCCCGGGAATGAGCAGTTCTTC. Its protein product is CASSLPGNEQFF.